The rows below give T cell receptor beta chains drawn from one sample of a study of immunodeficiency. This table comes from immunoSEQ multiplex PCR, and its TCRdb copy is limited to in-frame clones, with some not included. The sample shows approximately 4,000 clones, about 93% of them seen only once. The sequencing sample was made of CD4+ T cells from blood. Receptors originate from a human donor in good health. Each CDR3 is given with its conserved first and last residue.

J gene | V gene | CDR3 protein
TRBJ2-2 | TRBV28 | CASSTGPVAGELFF
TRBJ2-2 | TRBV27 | CASSLPPLAGGTGELFF
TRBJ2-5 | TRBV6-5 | CASSHRGAPETQYF
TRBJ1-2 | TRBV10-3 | CAISATVPGYTF
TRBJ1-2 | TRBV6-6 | CASSLGGDYGYTF
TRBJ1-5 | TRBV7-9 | CASSQGLGSNQPQHF
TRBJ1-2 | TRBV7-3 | CASSLMADREGYGYTF
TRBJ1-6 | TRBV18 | CASSLGTRGNSPLHF
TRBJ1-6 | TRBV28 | CASSFMRALNSPLHF
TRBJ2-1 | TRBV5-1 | CASSFITTSGSRNEQFF
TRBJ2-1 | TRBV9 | CASSVARFGEQFF
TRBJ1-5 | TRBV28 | CASSGRAGIIISNQPQHF
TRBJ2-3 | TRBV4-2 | CASSVRGGSTDTQYF
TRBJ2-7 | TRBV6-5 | CASNIQGLTYEQYF
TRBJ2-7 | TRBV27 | CASSSGGGGRGYEQYF
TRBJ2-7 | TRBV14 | CASSQGWGTGSYEQYF
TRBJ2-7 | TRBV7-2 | CASSLVGLAAEQYF
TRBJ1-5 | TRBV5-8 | CASSPGRLIMSNQPQHF
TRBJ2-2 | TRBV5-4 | CASSLELAGNTGELFF
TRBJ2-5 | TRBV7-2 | CASSTSSGSVTQYF
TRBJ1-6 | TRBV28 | CASRLDTSTLHF
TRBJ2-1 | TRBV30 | CAWSRSYNEQFF
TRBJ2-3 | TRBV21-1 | CASSPLSASGTDTQYF
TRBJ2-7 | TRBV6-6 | CASSYSGTSPYEQYF
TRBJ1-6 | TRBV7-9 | CASSPSAGTSPLHF
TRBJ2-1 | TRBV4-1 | CASSQDLSSAVRPSSYNEQFF
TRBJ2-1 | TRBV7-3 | CASSFNRGDEQFF
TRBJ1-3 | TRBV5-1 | CASSTQGYISGNTIYF
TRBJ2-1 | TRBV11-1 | CASSLTDNEQFF
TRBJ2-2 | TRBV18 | CASSPRLAGGTGELFF
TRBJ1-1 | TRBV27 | CASSATFRGRGTEAFF
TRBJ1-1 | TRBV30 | CAWSVLRSLNTEAFF
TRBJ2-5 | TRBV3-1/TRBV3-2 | CASSPMGQETQYF
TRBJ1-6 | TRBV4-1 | CASSQDRRGQSPLHF
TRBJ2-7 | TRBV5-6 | CASSAAFSGSSYEQYF
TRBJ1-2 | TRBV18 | CASSPLEGDYGYTF
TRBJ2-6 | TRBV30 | CAWGFPSGANVLTF
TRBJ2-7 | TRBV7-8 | CASSSQLLGYEQYF
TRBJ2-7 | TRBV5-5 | CASSLPGLYEQYF
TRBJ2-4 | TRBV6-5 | CASKDGLEDIQYF
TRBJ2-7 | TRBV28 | CASSSRGQGPTYEQYF
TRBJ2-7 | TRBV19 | CASSGDPGTGAYEQYF
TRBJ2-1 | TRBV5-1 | CASSSYNEQFF
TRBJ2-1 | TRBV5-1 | CASSLELAGVNEQFF
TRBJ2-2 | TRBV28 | CASIWGTSGRTGELFF
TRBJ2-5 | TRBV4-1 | CASSQDLGQGQETQYF
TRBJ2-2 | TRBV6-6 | CASISEMLGTGELFF
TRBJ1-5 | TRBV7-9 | CASSPQGAGQPQHF
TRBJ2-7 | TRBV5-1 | CASSTGHRYEQYF
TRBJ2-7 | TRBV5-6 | CASSGGPLGYEQYF
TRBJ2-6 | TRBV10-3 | CAISERSGRQSNSGANVLTF
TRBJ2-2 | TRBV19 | CASSQPSGVNTGELFF
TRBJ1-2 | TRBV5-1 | CASSRGQGAQYGYTF
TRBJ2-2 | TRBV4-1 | CASRRTSGGVNTGELFF
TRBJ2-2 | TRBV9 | CASSVGLAGNTGELFF